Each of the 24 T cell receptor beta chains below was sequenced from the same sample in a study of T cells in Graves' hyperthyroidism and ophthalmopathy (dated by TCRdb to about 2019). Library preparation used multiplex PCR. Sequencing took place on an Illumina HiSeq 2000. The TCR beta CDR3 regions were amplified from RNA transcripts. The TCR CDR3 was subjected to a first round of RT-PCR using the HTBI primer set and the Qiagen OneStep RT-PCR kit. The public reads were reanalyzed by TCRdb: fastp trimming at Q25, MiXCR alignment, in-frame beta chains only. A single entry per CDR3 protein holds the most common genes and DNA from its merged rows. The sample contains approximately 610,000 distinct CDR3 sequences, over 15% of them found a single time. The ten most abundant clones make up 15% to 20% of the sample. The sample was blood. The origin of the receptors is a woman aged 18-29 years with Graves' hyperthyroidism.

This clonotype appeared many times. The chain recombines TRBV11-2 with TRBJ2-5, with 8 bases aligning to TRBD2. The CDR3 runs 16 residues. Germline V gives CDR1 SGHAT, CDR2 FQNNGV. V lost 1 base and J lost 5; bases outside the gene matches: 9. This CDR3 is CASSLVAGGAVETQYF. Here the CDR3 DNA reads TGTGCCAGCAGCTTAGTCGCCGGGGGGGCCGTGGAGACCCAGTACTTC.

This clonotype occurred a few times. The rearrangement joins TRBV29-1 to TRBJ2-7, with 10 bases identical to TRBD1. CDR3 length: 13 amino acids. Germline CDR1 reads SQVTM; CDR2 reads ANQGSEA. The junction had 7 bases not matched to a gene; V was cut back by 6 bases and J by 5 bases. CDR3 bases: TGCAGCGTCGATGGGACAGGGGTCCACGAGCAGTACTTC. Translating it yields CSVDGTGVHEQYF.

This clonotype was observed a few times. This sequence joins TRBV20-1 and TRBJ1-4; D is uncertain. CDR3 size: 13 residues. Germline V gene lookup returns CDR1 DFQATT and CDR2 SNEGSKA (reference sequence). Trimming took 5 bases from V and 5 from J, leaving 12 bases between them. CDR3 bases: TGCAGTGCTTTGACACCCATGAATGAAAAACTGTTTTTT. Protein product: CSALTPMNEKLFF.

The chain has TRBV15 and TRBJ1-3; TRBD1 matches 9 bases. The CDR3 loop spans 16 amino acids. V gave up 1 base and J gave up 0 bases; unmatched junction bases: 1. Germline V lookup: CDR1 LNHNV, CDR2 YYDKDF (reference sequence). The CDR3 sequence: CATSRGDRASGNTIYF. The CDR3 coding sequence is TGTGCCACCAGCAGAGGGGACAGGGCCTCTGGAAACACCATATATTTT.

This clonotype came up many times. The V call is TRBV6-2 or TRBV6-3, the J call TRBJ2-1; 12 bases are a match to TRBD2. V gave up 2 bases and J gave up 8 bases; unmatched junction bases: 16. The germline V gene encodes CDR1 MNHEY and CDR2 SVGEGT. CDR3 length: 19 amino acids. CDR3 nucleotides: TGTGCCAGCAGTTACGGGTATTGGTCTAGCGGGGGGGCTCTCCATGAGCAGTTCTTC. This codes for CASSYGYWSSGGALHEQFF.

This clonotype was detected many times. CDR3 sequence: CATSAAHRTYEQYF. The CDR3 region has the DNA TGTGCCACCAGTGCCGCCCACAGAACCTACGAGCAGTACTTC. This chain connects TRBV24-1 to TRBJ2-7; D gene unclear. Trimming took off 5 bases at V and 2 bases at J, with 12 bases between the two ends. Per germline, CDR1 KGHDR and CDR2 SFDVKD. The CDR3 totals 14 residues.

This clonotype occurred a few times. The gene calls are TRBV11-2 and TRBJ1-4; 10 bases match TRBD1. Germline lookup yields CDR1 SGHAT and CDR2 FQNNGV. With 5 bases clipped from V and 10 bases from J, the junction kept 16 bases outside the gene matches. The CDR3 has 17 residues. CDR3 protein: CASSRPSPDRGTGKLFF. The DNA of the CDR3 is TGTGCCAGCAGCCGTCCGAGCCCGGACAGGGGGACGGGAAAACTGTTTTTT.

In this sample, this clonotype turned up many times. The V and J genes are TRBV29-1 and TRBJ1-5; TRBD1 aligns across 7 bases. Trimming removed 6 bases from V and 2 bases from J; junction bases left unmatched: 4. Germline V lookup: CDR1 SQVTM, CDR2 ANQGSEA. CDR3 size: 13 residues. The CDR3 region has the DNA TGCAGCGTCCAGGGGGTCGGCAATCAGCCCCAGCATTTT. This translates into CSVQGVGNQPQHF.

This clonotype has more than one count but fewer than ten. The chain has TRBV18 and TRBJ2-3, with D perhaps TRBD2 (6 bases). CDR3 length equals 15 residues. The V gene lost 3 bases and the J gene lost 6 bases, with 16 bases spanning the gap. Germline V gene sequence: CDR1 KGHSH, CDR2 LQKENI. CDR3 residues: CASSPGGVDTDTQYF. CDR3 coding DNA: TGTGCCAGCTCACCGGGCGGGGTAGATACCGATACGCAGTATTTT.

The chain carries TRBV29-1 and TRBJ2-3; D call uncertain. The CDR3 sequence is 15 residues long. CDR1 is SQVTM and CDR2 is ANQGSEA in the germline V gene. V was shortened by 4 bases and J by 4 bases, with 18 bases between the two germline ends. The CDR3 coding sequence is TGCAGCGTTGGAGTTAGTCCCAGGCCGGCAGATACGCAGTATTTT. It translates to CSVGVSPRPADTQYF.

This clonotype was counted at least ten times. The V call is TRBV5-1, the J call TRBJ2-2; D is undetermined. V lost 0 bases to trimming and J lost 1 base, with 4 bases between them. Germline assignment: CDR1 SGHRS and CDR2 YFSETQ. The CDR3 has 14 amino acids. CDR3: CASSLEGNTGELFF. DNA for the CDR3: TGCGCCAGCAGCTTGGAAGGGAACACCGGGGAGCTGTTTTTT. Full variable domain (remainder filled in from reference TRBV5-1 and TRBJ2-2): KAGVTQTPRYLIKTRGQQVTLSCSPISGHRSVSWYQQTPGQGLQFLFEYFSETQRNKGNFPGRFSGRQFSNSRSEMNVSTLELGDSALYLCASSLEGNTGELFFGEGSRLTVL.

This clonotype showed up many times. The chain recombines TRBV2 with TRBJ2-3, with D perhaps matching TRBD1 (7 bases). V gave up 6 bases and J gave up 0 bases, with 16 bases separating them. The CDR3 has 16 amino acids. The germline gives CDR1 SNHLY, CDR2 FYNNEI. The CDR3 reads CASRRGLALSTDTQYF. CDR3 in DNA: TGTGCCAGCAGGAGGGGGCTAGCGCTTAGCACAGATACGCAGTATTTT.

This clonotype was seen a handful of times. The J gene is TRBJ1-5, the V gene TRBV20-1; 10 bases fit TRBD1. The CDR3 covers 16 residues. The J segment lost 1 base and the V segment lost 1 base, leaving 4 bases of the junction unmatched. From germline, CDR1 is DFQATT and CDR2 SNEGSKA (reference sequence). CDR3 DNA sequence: TGCAGTGCTAGAGGACAGGGGGCAGGGAGCAATCAGCCCCAGCATTTT. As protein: CSARGQGAGSNQPQHF.

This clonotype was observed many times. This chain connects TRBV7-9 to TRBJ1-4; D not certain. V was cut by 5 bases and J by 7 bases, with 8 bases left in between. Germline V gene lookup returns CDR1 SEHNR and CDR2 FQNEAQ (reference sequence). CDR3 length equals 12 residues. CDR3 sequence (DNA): TGTGCCAGCAGCCAGACCATTGAAAAACTGTTTTTT. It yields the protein CASSQTIEKLFF.

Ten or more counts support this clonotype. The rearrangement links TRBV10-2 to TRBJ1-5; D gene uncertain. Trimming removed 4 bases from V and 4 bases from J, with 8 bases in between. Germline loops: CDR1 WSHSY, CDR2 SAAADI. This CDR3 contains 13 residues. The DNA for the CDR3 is TGCGCCAGCAGTGTATTCTCAAATCAGCCCCAGCATTTT. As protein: CASSVFSNQPQHF.

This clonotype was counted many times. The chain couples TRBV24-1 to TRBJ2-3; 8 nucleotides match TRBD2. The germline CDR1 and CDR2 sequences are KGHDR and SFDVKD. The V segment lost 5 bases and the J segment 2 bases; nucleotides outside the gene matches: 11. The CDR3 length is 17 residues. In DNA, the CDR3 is TGTGCCACCAGTGTAGGCGTGAGCGGGAGTTTCACAGATACGCAGTATTTT. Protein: CATSVGVSGSFTDTQYF.

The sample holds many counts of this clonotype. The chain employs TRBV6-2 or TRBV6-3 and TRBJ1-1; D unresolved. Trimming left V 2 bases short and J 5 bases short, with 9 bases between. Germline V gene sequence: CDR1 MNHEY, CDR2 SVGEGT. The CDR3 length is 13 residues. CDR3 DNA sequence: TGTGCCAGCAGTTACGGTAAGGGAACTGAAGCTTTCTTT. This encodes CASSYGKGTEAFF.

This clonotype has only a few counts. CDR3 coding DNA: TGTGCCAGCAGCTCCCTGGAAACGGGCACAGATACGCAGTATTTT. Residues: CASSSLETGTDTQYF. The V call is TRBV7-9, the J call TRBJ2-3; no firm D call. Trimming cost V 4 bases and J 1 base, with 12 bases left between them. The CDR3 has 15 residues. The germline CDR1 and CDR2 sequences are SEHNR and FQNEAQ (reference sequence).

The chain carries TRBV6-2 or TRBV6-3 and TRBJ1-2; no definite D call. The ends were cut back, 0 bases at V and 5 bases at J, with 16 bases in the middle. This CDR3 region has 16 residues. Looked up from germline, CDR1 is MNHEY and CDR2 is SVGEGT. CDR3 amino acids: CASSYSWAAKVYGYTF. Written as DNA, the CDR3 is TGTGCCAGCAGTTACTCGTGGGCGGCGAAGGTATATGGCTACACCTTC.

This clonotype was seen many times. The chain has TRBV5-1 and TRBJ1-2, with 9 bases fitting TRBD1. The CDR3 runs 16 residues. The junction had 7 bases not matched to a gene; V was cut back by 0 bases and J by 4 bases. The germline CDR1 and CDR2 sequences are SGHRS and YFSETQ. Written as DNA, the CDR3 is TGCGCCAGCAGCTTGGACGCCCGGACAGGGGTCTATGGCTACACCTTC. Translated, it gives CASSLDARTGVYGYTF. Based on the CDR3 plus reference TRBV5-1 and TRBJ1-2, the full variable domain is KAGVTQTPRYLIKTRGQQVTLSCSPISGHRSVSWYQQTPGQGLQFLFEYFSETQRNKGNFPGRFSGRQFSNSRSEMNVSTLELGDSALYLCASSLDARTGVYGYTFGSGTRLTVV.

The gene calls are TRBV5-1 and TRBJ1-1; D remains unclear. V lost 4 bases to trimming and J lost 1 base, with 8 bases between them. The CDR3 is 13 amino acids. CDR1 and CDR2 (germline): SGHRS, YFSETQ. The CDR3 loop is CASSPHKNTEAFF. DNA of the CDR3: TGCGCCAGCAGCCCGCATAAGAACACTGAAGCTTTCTTT.

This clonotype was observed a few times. The CDR3 bases are TGTGCCAGCAGGGGACTAGCGACAAGCACAGATACGCAGTATTTT. Its protein is CASRGLATSTDTQYF. The V and J genes are TRBV2 and TRBJ2-3; TRBD2 aligns across 10 bases. Germline V gives CDR1 SNHLY, CDR2 FYNNEI. V lost 6 bases to trimming and J lost 0 bases; unmatched junction nucleotides: 3. This CDR3 has 15 residues.

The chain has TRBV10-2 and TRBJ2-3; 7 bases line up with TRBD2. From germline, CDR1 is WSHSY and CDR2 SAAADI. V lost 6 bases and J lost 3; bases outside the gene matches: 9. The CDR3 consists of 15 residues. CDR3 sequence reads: CASSPSPRGTDTQYF. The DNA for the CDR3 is TGCGCCAGCAGCCCCTCGCCGCGGGGGACAGATACGCAGTATTTT.

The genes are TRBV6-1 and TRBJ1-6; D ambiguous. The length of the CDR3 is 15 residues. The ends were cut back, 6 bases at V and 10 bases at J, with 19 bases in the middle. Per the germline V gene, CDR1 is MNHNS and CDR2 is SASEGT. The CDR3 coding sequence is TGTGCCAGCAGCGGAAGGGCAAAGGGAGGCTCACCCCTCCACTTT. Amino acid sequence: CASSGRAKGGSPLHF.